This T cell receptor beta chain was documented in a study of blood T cell repertoires in COVID-19. Overall study: Researchers got acute and convalescent COVID-19 samples from the United States, Italy and Spain. PBMCs, B-cell-depleted T cells, or T cells were the source of the cDNA or gDNA that made up the material.

V trimming: 4 bases; J trimming: 4 bases; junction bases outside the gene matches: 9. The CDR3 spans 16 residues. Germline loops: CDR1 MNHNS, CDR2 SASEGT. Source study methods: Cell counts per sample came from amplifying reference gene primers. The table came from immunoSEQ multiplex PCR; TCRdb's copy has only in-frame clones and leaves some out. The DNA was the basis for D and trimming; V, J and clone size are from that table. Counted here are approximately 28,000 clones, roughly 71% occurring once; the ten biggest clones make up roughly 16%. The J gene is TRBJ1-5, the V gene TRBV6-1; 8 bases align to TRBD1. The sequence derives from a man older than 75 with active or convalescent COVID-19. The sequenced sample consisted of peripheral blood. This chain's CDR3 is CASSAPTGDYNQPQHF. In DNA, the CDR3 is TGTGCCAGCAGTGCCCCGACAGGGGATTATAATCAGCCCCAGCATTTT.